One sample yielded the 30 T cell receptor beta chains listed below, sequenced in a study of technical replicates of blood from a handful of donors. The repertoire was sequenced with immunoSEQ multiplex PCR; TCRdb's copy has only in-frame clones and lacks some. The profile covers 70,000 to 85,000 clones, with nearly 97% appearing a single time and approximately 0.22% taken by the ten largest. Specimen: T cells isolated from PBMCs. These receptors were obtained from a human donor in good health.

The chain combines TRBV11-3 with TRBJ2-1; tentatively, D is TRBD2 (5 bases). This CDR3 comprises 15 residues. Trimming shortened V by 1 base and J by 5 bases, and 12 bases separated the two germline ends. Germline-derived CDR1 and CDR2 are SGHNT and YENEEA. Written as DNA, the CDR3 is TGTGCCAGCAGCTTAGTCGGCGGGCCCCACAATGAGCAGTTCTTC. Protein product: CASSLVGGPHNEQFF.

The J gene is TRBJ1-1, the V gene TRBV30; D possibly corresponds to TRBD1 (5 bases). V was trimmed by 2 bases and J by 1 base, leaving 5 bases between them. The CDR3 is made up of 12 amino acids. Looked up from germline, CDR1 is GTSNPN and CDR2 is SVGIG (reference sequence). In DNA form, the CDR3 reads TGTGCCTGGAGTCAGGGGAACACTGAAGCTTTCTTT. This sequence encodes CAWSQGNTEAFF.

This chain joins TRBV2 and TRBJ2-7; weak D call: TRBD1 (6 bases). The germline V gene has CDR1 SNHLY and CDR2 FYNNEI. CDR3 length equals 13 residues. The germline V and J ends were trimmed by 6 bases and 6 bases, with 15 bases remaining between them. CDR3 sequence: CASRSTGVSEQYF. CDR3 sequence (DNA): TGTGCCAGCAGGTCGACAGGAGTCTCCGAGCAGTACTTC.

The chain recombines TRBV2 with TRBJ2-7; 9 nucleotides align to TRBD1. V was pared by 3 bases and J by 4 bases, with 7 bases of the junction left unmatched. Germline CDR1 is SNHLY and CDR2 is FYNNEI. This CDR3 contains 15 residues. The CDR3 sequence: CASSDVTGGRYEQYF. As DNA, the CDR3 is TGTGCCAGCAGTGATGTGACAGGGGGGAGGTACGAGCAGTACTTC. The whole variable domain, filled in from reference TRBV2 and TRBJ2-7, reads EPEVTQTPSHQVTQMGQEVILRCVPISNHLYFYWYRQILGQKVEFLVSFYNNEISEKSEIFDDQFSVERPDGSNFTLKIRSTKLEDSAMYFCASSDVTGGRYEQYFGPGTRLTVT.

The chain has TRBV28 and TRBJ2-1; TRBD2 might be the D (7 bases). With 6 bases removed from V and 4 bases from J, the gap between germline ends came to 19 bases. The CDR3 covers 16 residues. Germline V CDR1 and CDR2: MDHEN, SYDVKM. The CDR3 loop is CASSSGGGGGYNEQFF. The CDR3 bases are TGTGCCAGCAGCTCCGGGGGCGGGGGAGGTTACAATGAGCAGTTCTTC.

The chain combines TRBV27 with TRBJ1-1, with a possible D match to TRBD1 (6 bases). The CDR3 has 13 amino acids. The V end was cut by 2 bases, the J end by 5 bases, with 9 bases between. CDR1 and CDR2 (germline): MNHEY, SMNVEV (reference sequence). For the CDR3, the DNA is TGTGCCAGCAGTTTAGCCAGGGGAACTGAAGCTTTCTTT. Its protein product is CASSLARGTEAFF.

The chain couples TRBV6-1 to TRBJ2-2; D perhaps matches TRBD2 (6 bases). This CDR3 region has 15 residues. Trimming left V 5 bases short and J 0 bases short, with 10 bases between. Germline values: CDR1 MNHNS, CDR2 SASEGT. The CDR3 DNA reads as TGTGCCAGCAGTACCCCTAGCGCGAACACCGGGGAGCTGTTTTTT. It specifies CASSTPSANTGELFF.

V and J are TRBV19 and TRBJ1-2, with D uncertain. Deletions cut 3 bases from V and 6 bases from J, with 8 bases between. The length of the CDR3 is 12 residues. CDR1 is LNHDA and CDR2 is SQIVND in the germline V gene (reference sequence). The CDR3 sequence is CASSIWADGYTF. Here the CDR3 DNA reads TGTGCCAGTAGTATCTGGGCCGATGGCTACACCTTC.

The genes are TRBV2 and TRBJ1-5; D is possibly TRBD1 (6 bases). The CDR3 covers 15 residues. Trimming removed 4 bases from V and 11 bases from J, with 21 bases in between. Germline CDR1 and CDR2: SNHLY and FYNNEI. This CDR3 reads CASSGVGTSDEAQHF. CDR3 in DNA: TGTGCCAGCAGTGGGGTAGGGACATCAGACGAGGCCCAGCATTTT.

The CDR3 nucleotides read TGTGCCAGCTCGGAAAGCGGGAGGATCTCCTACAATGAGCAGTTCTTC. This translates into CASSESGRISYNEQFF. This chain links TRBV18 with TRBJ2-1; 9 bases agree with TRBD2. V shed 6 bases, J shed 0 bases, and the junction held 6 bases outside the gene matches. This CDR3 spans 16 amino acids. CDR1 KGHSH and CDR2 LQKENI come from the germline V gene.

The table lists this clone with a few counts. This CDR3 is CASSSRGGQGSLNTGELFF. CDR3 coding DNA: TGTGCCAGCAGCTCCAGGGGGGGACAGGGGTCTTTGAACACCGGGGAGCTGTTTTTT. The chain uses TRBV9 and TRBJ2-2, with TRBD1 matching 10 bases. Trimming at V came to 4 bases and at J to 1 base, leaving 13 bases not matched to a gene. Germline V CDR1 and CDR2: SGDLS, YYNGEE. The CDR3 loop spans 19 amino acids.

The rearrangement joins TRBV27 to TRBJ2-6, with D perhaps matching TRBD1 (6 bases). V lost 5 bases to trimming and J lost 4 bases, with 15 bases between them. The CDR3 is 16 amino acids. Germline-derived CDR1 and CDR2 are MNHEY and SMNVEV (reference sequence). The CDR3 loop reads CASSDLRGAGANVLTF. In DNA form, the CDR3 reads TGTGCCAGCAGTGACCTCAGGGGAGCAGGGGCCAACGTCCTGACTTTC.

CDR3 coding DNA: TGTGCCAGCAGCTTAACTGCGGGGGCCCATTTTGGGGTTGAGCAGTTCTTC. As protein: CASSLTAGAHFGVEQFF. This rearrangement joins TRBV7-6 to TRBJ2-1, with a weak D call TRBD2 (7 bases). V was cut by 2 bases and J by 9 bases, with 23 bases left in between. CDR1 and CDR2 (germline): SGHVS, FNYEAQ. There are 17 residues in the CDR3.

The genes are TRBV12-5 and TRBJ2-5; 8 positions match TRBD1. The CDR3 contains 15 residues. Germline V gene sequence: CDR1 LGHNT, CDR2 FRNRAP. V lost 5 bases, J lost 5 bases, and 10 bases stayed unmatched. CDR3 loop: CASGKGQGYMETQYF. The CDR3 DNA reads as TGTGCTAGTGGTAAAGGACAGGGATATATGGAGACCCAGTACTTC. The variable domain in full, completed from reference TRBV12-5 and TRBJ2-5, reads DARVTQTPRHKVTEMGQEVTMRCQPILGHNTVFWYRQTMMQGLELLAYFRNRAPLDDSGMPKDRFSAEMPDATLATLKIQPSEPRDSAVYFCASGKGQGYMETQYFGPGTRLLVL.

This chain links TRBV5-4 with TRBJ2-2; D remains ambiguous. Deletions cut 6 bases from V and 1 base from J, with 10 bases between. CDR3 length equals 14 residues. CDR1 is SGHNT and CDR2 is YYREEE in the germline V gene (reference sequence). The CDR3 protein is CASNPSENTGELFF. In nucleotides, the CDR3 is TGTGCCAGCAATCCAAGCGAGAACACCGGGGAGCTGTTTTTT.

This chain connects TRBV11-3 to TRBJ2-2, with unresolved D. Germline V gene data show CDR1 as SGHNT and CDR2 as YENEEA. V lost 6 bases to trimming and J lost 4 bases, with 15 bases between them. The CDR3 length is 15 residues. The CDR3 coding sequence is TGTGCCAGCAGACGGTTGTGCGTGTGCACCGGGGAGCTGTTTTTT. This sequence encodes CASRRLCVCTGELFF.

The V call is TRBV18, the J call TRBJ1-1; 7 nucleotides match TRBD1. After removal of 4 bases from V and 1 base from J, the junction contained 6 bases not matched to a gene. The CDR3 is 15 residues long. CDR1 is KGHSH and CDR2 is LQKENI in the germline V gene. This CDR3 is CASSLDRDRNTEAFF. Here the CDR3 DNA reads TGTGCCAGCTCACTTGACCGGGACAGGAACACTGAAGCTTTCTTT.

This rearrangement joins TRBV6-5 to TRBJ2-7; TRBD2 agrees at 9 bases. With V trimmed by 2 bases and J by 3 bases, 2 bases remained unmatched. CDR1 and CDR2 (germline): MNHEY, SVGAGI. The length of the CDR3 is 14 residues. Written as DNA, the CDR3 is TGTGCCAGCAGTTACGCGACTAGCGGCTACGAGCAGTACTTC. This encodes CASSYATSGYEQYF.

The table lists this clone with a count of one. The V and J genes are TRBV10-1 and TRBJ1-5; TRBD1 matches at 10 bases. This CDR3 contains 16 residues. The germline CDR1 and CDR2 sequences are WNHNN and SYGVQD (reference sequence). J gave up 5 bases and V 6 bases, and 10 bases lay outside the gene matches. CDR3 amino acids: CASRGGGQGKDQPQHF. The CDR3 nucleotides read TGCGCCAGCAGGGGAGGGGGACAGGGGAAGGATCAGCCCCAGCATTTT.

This clone was observed a single time. V gene TRBV19 combines with J gene TRBJ1-2; D remains ambiguous. The CDR3 sequence is 18 residues long. The V end lost 10 bases, the J end lost 4 bases, and 31 bases lay between the germline ends. CDR1 is LNHDA, CDR2 SQIVND, per germline (reference sequence). For the CDR3, the DNA is TGTGCCACCACATCTGGTTTGTTCGGCCAGGTTAATAGCTATGGCTACACCTTC. Translated, it gives CATTSGLFGQVNSYGYTF.

V and J are TRBV5-6 and TRBJ1-2; D not resolved. V lost 4 bases and J lost 5, with 15 bases in between. Looked up from germline, CDR1 is SGHDT and CDR2 is YYEEEE. CDR3 length: 14 residues. The CDR3 spells CASSPPKKEYGYTF. The CDR3 nucleotides are TGTGCCAGCAGCCCACCAAAAAAGGAGTATGGCTACACCTTC.

The chain combines TRBV7-9 with TRBJ2-5, with D hard to call. CDR3 length equals 13 residues. From germline, CDR1 is SEHNR and CDR2 FQNEAQ (reference sequence). V was trimmed by 6 bases and J by 2 bases, leaving 10 bases between them. CDR3 bases: TGTGCCAGCAGTTCGAGGCGGCAAGAGACCCAGTACTTC. Translating gives CASSSRRQETQYF.

The V and J genes are TRBV18 and TRBJ2-5; 9 bases match TRBD2. CDR3 size: 18 residues. Trimming took 6 bases from V and 5 from J; bases not matched to a gene: 19. Germline assignment: CDR1 KGHSH and CDR2 LQKENI. The CDR3 sequence is CASSLTGTSSTKGETQYF. CDR3 bases: TGTGCCAGCTCCCTCACCGGGACTAGCTCCACGAAAGGGGAGACCCAGTACTTC.

In its sample, this clone was seen once. V gene TRBV27 combines with J gene TRBJ1-6; 8 bases line up with TRBD1. The ends lost 5 bases at V and 7 bases at J; junction bases unmatched: 4. CDR3 size: 14 residues. Germline values: CDR1 MNHEY, CDR2 SMNVEV (reference sequence). CDR3 residues: CASSPGQANSPLHF. Here the CDR3 DNA reads TGTGCCAGCAGTCCGGGACAGGCAAATTCACCCCTCCACTTT.

The chain uses TRBV6-5 and TRBJ2-7; 11 positions match TRBD1. The CDR3 is 13 amino acids. In germline, CDR1 is MNHEY, CDR2 SVGAGI. V lost 6 bases and J lost 2; bases outside the gene matches: 0. The CDR3 spells CASRDRGPYEQYF. Written as DNA, the CDR3 is TGTGCCAGCAGGGACAGGGGGCCCTACGAGCAGTACTTC.

This sequence joins TRBV5-1 and TRBJ2-1; D is possibly TRBD2 (6 bases). CDR1 and CDR2 from the germline V gene are SGHRS and YFSETQ. The CDR3 has 17 residues. The V and J ends lost 0 bases and 0 bases respectively, with 13 bases between them. CDR3 residues: CASSLEAIGSSYNEQFF. CDR3 in DNA: TGCGCCAGCAGCTTGGAGGCGATCGGGAGCTCCTACAATGAGCAGTTCTTC.

This clone has just one count. This chain uses TRBV2 with TRBJ1-5, with no clear D. Trimming left V 5 bases short and J 3 bases short, with 8 bases between. CDR3 size: 13 residues. Per the germline V gene, CDR1 is SNHLY and CDR2 is FYNNEI. The CDR3 reads CASSPGLNQPQHF. CDR3 sequence (DNA): TGTGCCAGCAGTCCAGGACTCAATCAGCCCCAGCATTTT.

This clone was seen more than once but under ten times. The V and J genes are TRBV28 and TRBJ2-2; 7 nucleotides line up with TRBD2. Germline CDR1 MDHEN, CDR2 SYDVKM. The CDR3 has 19 residues. Losses at the gene ends were 5 bases for V and 1 base for J; bases not matched to a gene: 16. DNA for the CDR3: TGTGCCAGCAGTCCTAGCGGTCTAACTGAAATCAAGAACACCGGGGAGCTGTTTTTT. Translation gives CASSPSGLTEIKNTGELFF.

This clone showed up just once. This chain links TRBV2 with TRBJ2-5; TRBD1 matches at 7 bases. The J segment lost 2 bases and the V segment lost 5 bases, leaving 5 bases of the junction unmatched. This CDR3 contains 14 residues. Germline V gene lookup returns CDR1 SNHLY and CDR2 FYNNEI. In nucleotides, the CDR3 is TGTGCCAGCAGTACTAGGGACAGTCAAGAGACCCAGTACTTC. Residues: CASSTRDSQETQYF. The full variable domain, its missing parts supplied by reference TRBV2 and TRBJ2-5, is EPEVTQTPSHQVTQMGQEVILRCVPISNHLYFYWYRQILGQKVEFLVSFYNNEISEKSEIFDDQFSVERPDGSNFTLKIRSTKLEDSAMYFCASSTRDSQETQYFGPGTRLLVL.

This clone was detected only once. The chain links TRBV30 to TRBJ1-2, with 9 bases matching TRBD1. Germline loops: CDR1 GTSNPN, CDR2 SVGIG (reference sequence). V lost 3 bases, J lost 4 bases, and 9 bases stayed unmatched. The CDR3 length is 15 residues. CDR3 loop: CAWSRSGTGFYGYTF. In DNA form, the CDR3 reads TGTGCCTGGAGCCGATCCGGGACAGGGTTCTATGGCTACACCTTC.